The 26 T cell receptor beta chains below come from one sample, sequenced in a study of graft-versus-host responses after intestinal transplantation. The method was immunoSEQ multiplex PCR; TCRdb's version includes in-frame clones alone and lacks a portion of them. The table lists 40,000 or so clones, roughly 93% of them singletons. Sequences were derived from PBMCs, sampled 700 to 850 days after intestinal transplantation. The receptors shown here come from a human patient who received an intestinal transplant, so some T cells may come from the graft donor.

The CDR3 region is CASSSLRDYNSPLHF. In nucleotides, the CDR3 is TGTGCCAGCTCGTCTCTCCGGGACTATAATTCACCCCTCCACTTT. The J gene is TRBJ1-6, the V gene TRBV6-5; no reliable D call. The germline V gene encodes CDR1 MNHEY and CDR2 SVGAGI. This CDR3 spans 15 amino acids. Between the trimmed V and J ends, which lost 8 bases and 3 bases, there was a span of 14 bases.

The chain carries TRBV30 and TRBJ2-1, with TRBD2 identical over 10 bases. With 8 bases clipped from V and 3 bases from J, the junction kept 4 bases outside the gene matches. CDR1 and CDR2 from the germline V gene are GTSNPN and SVGIG (reference sequence). The CDR3 has 13 amino acids. CDR3 sequence reads: CAGTSGNYNEQFF. For the CDR3, the DNA is TGTGCCGGTACTAGCGGGAACTACAATGAGCAGTTCTTC.

This sequence joins TRBV15 and TRBJ1-5; D is ambiguous. The CDR3 contains 15 residues. Germline V lookup: CDR1 LNHNV, CDR2 YYDKDF (reference sequence). V was shortened by 0 bases and J by 0 bases, with 6 bases between the two germline ends. CDR3 DNA sequence: TGTGCCACCAGCAGAGATCGGGGTAGCAATCAGCCCCAGCATTTT. Its translation: CATSRDRGSNQPQHF.

The CDR3 loop is CATSRDLGTQRGEQFF. For the CDR3, the DNA is TGTGCCACCAGCAGAGATCTTGGGACCCAGCGTGGTGAGCAGTTCTTC. V usage is TRBV15 and J usage is TRBJ2-1; D is tentatively TRBD1 or TRBD2 (5 bases each). The CDR3 totals 16 residues. V lost 0 bases and J lost 9, with 18 bases in between. The germline gives CDR1 LNHNV, CDR2 YYDKDF (reference sequence).

The V gene is TRBV6-5, the J gene TRBJ2-7, with D hard to call. V was cut by 8 bases and J by 3 bases, with 11 bases left in between. CDR1 is MNHEY, CDR2 SVGAGI, per germline. The CDR3 has 12 residues. CDR3 in DNA: TGTGCCAGCCGAGGACGGTACTACGAGCAGTACTTC. It codes for CASRGRYYEQYF.

The V and J genes are TRBV19 and TRBJ2-1; either TRBD1 or TRBD2 may supply D (5 bases each). Per the germline V gene, CDR1 is LNHDA and CDR2 is SQIVND (reference sequence). The CDR3 totals 14 residues. Between the trimmed V and J ends, which lost 2 bases and 8 bases, there was a span of 13 bases. The DNA for the CDR3 is TGTGCCAGTAGTATATGGGAGCAACAGGATGAGCAGTTCTTC. It yields the protein CASSIWEQQDEQFF.

The sample holds a few counts of this clone. The rearrangement joins TRBV20-1 to TRBJ1-4; no reliable D call. Germline V gene lookup returns CDR1 DFQATT and CDR2 SNEGSKA (reference sequence). The CDR3 has 11 amino acids. V lost 6 bases and J 4 bases, leaving 6 bases between the germline ends. CDR3 DNA: TGCAGTGCGGATAGTAATGAAAAACTGTTTTTT. Amino acid sequence: CSADSNEKLFF.

J is TRBJ2-7 and V is TRBV5-1; TRBD1 matches 8 bases. V trimming: 4 bases; J trimming: 0 bases; junction bases outside the gene matches: 9. The CDR3 is 16 amino acids. The V gene's germline CDR1 is SGHRS and CDR2 YFSETQ. CDR3 nucleotides: TGCGCCAGCAGCCCGCCAGGGGGCGCGATCTCCTACGAGCAGTACTTC. It specifies CASSPPGGAISYEQYF.

This clone was seen more than once but under ten times. CDR3 in amino acids: CASREYEQYF. The CDR3 DNA is TGTGCCAGCAGAGAATACGAGCAGTACTTC. The rearrangement uses TRBV2 and TRBJ2-7, with D unresolved. Germline V gene lookup returns CDR1 SNHLY and CDR2 FYNNEI. The CDR3 covers 10 residues. With 6 bases removed from V and 4 bases from J, the gap between germline ends came to 4 bases.

The chain employs TRBV27 and TRBJ2-1; D call uncertain. Looked up from germline, CDR1 is MNHEY and CDR2 is SMNVEV (reference sequence). Trimming left V 2 bases short and J 8 bases short, with 4 bases between. CDR3 length: 11 amino acids. CDR3 DNA: TGTGCCAGCAGTTTAGGTGATGAGCAGTTCTTC. This gives the protein CASSLGDEQFF.

This chain uses TRBV4-1 with TRBJ2-2; tentative D call: TRBD1 (7 bases). Per the germline V gene, CDR1 is MGHRA and CDR2 is YSYEKL. Trimming pared 4 bases from V and 2 bases from J, leaving 17 bases between. The CDR3 length is 17 residues. CDR3 loop: CASSRAPRDRNTGELFF. The CDR3 bases are TGCGCCAGCAGCCGTGCGCCGCGGGACAGAAACACCGGGGAGCTGTTTTTT.

The rearrangement uses TRBV5-6 and TRBJ2-4, with a tentative D call TRBD2 (6 bases). V was cut by 0 bases and J by 6 bases, with 7 bases left in between. Germline CDR1 is SGHDT and CDR2 is YYEEEE. CDR3 length equals 13 residues. The CDR3 reads CASSLGGGNIQYF. In nucleotides, the CDR3 is TGTGCCAGCAGCTTGGGGGGAGGAAACATTCAGTACTTC. The full variable domain, rest sourced from reference TRBV5-6 and TRBJ2-4, is DAGVTQSPTHLIKTRGQQVTLRCSPKSGHDTVSWYQQALGQGPQFIFQYYEEEERQRGNFPDRFSGHQFPNYSSELNVNALLLGDSALYLCASSLGGGNIQYFGAGTRLSVL.

The genes are TRBV4-1 and TRBJ2-2; D possibly matches TRBD1 or TRBD2 (5 bases each). CDR1 and CDR2 (germline): MGHRA, YSYEKL. There are 16 residues in the CDR3. Trimming took 2 bases from V and 8 from J, leaving 18 bases between them. CDR3 coding DNA: TGCGCCAGCAGCCAAAGAGGGGCGGGTAGGATGGGGGAGCTGTTTTTT. It specifies CASSQRGAGRMGELFF.

This sequence joins TRBV2 and TRBJ1-1; tentatively, D is TRBD1 (5 bases). V lost 11 bases and J 6 bases, leaving 22 bases between the germline ends. Per the germline V gene, CDR1 is SNHLY and CDR2 is FYNNEI. This CDR3 comprises 14 residues. The CDR3: CAAQGGTGGAEAFF. The CDR3 coding sequence is TGTGCCGCCCAAGGTGGGACCGGGGGGGCTGAAGCTTTCTTT.

V is TRBV28 and J is TRBJ2-7, with 9 bases aligning to TRBD2. The CDR3 consists of 16 residues. The J segment lost 2 bases and the V segment lost 3 bases, leaving 8 bases of the junction unmatched. Germline V lookup: CDR1 MDHEN, CDR2 SYDVKM. The CDR3 DNA reads as TGTGCCAGCAGTTTTGAATGGCTAGCGGGAACCTACGAGCAGTACTTC. Translated, it gives CASSFEWLAGTYEQYF.

CDR3 loop: CASSNRDRGTGELFF. CDR3 bases: TGTGCCAGCAGCAACCGGGACAGGGGCACCGGGGAGCTGTTTTTT. The genes are TRBV11-2 and TRBJ2-2; 10 nucleotides agree with TRBD1. Germline CDR1 and CDR2: SGHAT and FQNNGV. This CDR3 region has 15 residues. V shed 5 bases and J 4 bases; nucleotides not matched to a gene: 4. Full variable domain (outside the CDR3, taken from reference TRBV11-2 and TRBJ2-2): EAGVAQSPRYKIIEKRQSVAFWCNPISGHATLYWYQQILGQGPKLLIQFQNNGVVDDSQLPKDRFSAERLKGVDSTLKIQPAKLEDSAVYLCASSNRDRGTGELFFGEGSRLTVL.

This chain links TRBV2 with TRBJ2-3; D remains ambiguous. The CDR3 extends over 15 amino acids. Trimming removed 4 bases from V and 0 bases from J, with 11 bases in between. Looked up from germline, CDR1 is SNHLY and CDR2 is FYNNEI. The CDR3 loop is CASSVLPESTDTQYF. The DNA of the CDR3 is TGTGCCAGCAGTGTTCTACCGGAAAGCACAGATACGCAGTATTTT.

V and J are TRBV5-1 and TRBJ1-5; 7 bases are a match to TRBD1. Per the germline V gene, CDR1 is SGHRS and CDR2 is YFSETQ. The J segment lost 0 bases and the V segment lost 2 bases, leaving 5 bases of the junction unmatched. The CDR3 contains 16 residues. The CDR3 sequence is CASSLGTDPSNQPQHF. The DNA for the CDR3 is TGCGCCAGCAGCTTAGGGACAGACCCTAGCAATCAGCCCCAGCATTTT.

This chain joins TRBV6-6 and TRBJ2-7; 10 bases are a match to TRBD2. The J segment lost 2 bases and the V segment lost 3 bases, leaving 4 bases of the junction unmatched. The CDR3 runs to 15 residues. Germline V gives CDR1 MNHNY, CDR2 SVGAGI (reference sequence). The CDR3 DNA reads as TGTGCCAGCAGTTATTGGAGCGGGAGGGCCTACGAGCAGTACTTC. Translated, it gives CASSYWSGRAYEQYF.

This chain joins TRBV7-2 and TRBJ2-7, with TRBD1 matching over 8 bases. The V gene end was trimmed by 4 bases and the J gene end by 4 bases; junction bases not matched to a gene: 21. The CDR3 contains 19 residues. Germline CDR1 is SGHTA and CDR2 is FQGNSA. The CDR3 sequence: CASSSRQGAGGRFGYEQYF. The CDR3 DNA follows: TGTGCCAGCAGCTCGCGTCAGGGGGCCGGGGGTAGGTTTGGATACGAGCAGTACTTC.

This clone was observed a single time. The rearrangement links TRBV29-1 to TRBJ2-3; TRBD2 might be the D (5 bases). Deletions cut 6 bases from V and 6 bases from J, with 13 bases between. Germline V lookup: CDR1 SQVTM, CDR2 ANQGSEA. The CDR3 extends over 12 amino acids. The CDR3 DNA is TGCAGCGTCGAGCTAGCTGGTGATACGCAGTATTTT. Residues: CSVELAGDTQYF.

This chain links TRBV5-6 with TRBJ1-2; D possibly corresponds to TRBD1 (6 bases). This CDR3 has 11 amino acids. Per germline, CDR1 SGHDT and CDR2 YYEEEE. The V end was cut by 2 bases, the J end by 12 bases, with 11 bases between. The CDR3 loop reads CASSFDRYHTF. CDR3 sequence (DNA): TGTGCCAGCAGCTTCGACAGGTACCACACCTTC.

This rearrangement joins TRBV6-1 to TRBJ2-7; no clear D. There are 19 residues in the CDR3. Deletions cut 0 bases from V and 6 bases from J, with 27 bases between. Germline V CDR1 and CDR2: MNHNS, SASEGT. The CDR3 DNA reads TGTGCCAGCAGTGAAGCAGAGCCCTTTACATATCTACCTGGGCTCGAGCAGTACTTC. This encodes CASSEAEPFTYLPGLEQYF.

The gene calls are TRBV10-2 and TRBJ2-1, with D perhaps given as TRBD1 or TRBD2 (6 bases each). Between the trimmed V and J ends, which lost 7 bases and 3 bases, there was a span of 19 bases. The CDR3 has 16 amino acids. CDR1 and CDR2 from the germline V gene are WSHSY and SAAADI. Here the CDR3 reads CASIGGTARNYNEQFF. For the CDR3, the DNA is TGCGCCAGCATAGGGGGGACTGCCCGAAACTACAATGAGCAGTTCTTC.

This clone was seen a single time. This chain links TRBV15 with TRBJ1-5; the D is unclear. Germline CDR1 LNHNV, CDR2 YYDKDF (reference sequence). Trimming left V 1 base short and J 3 bases short, with 19 bases between. The CDR3 spans 18 residues. CDR3 nucleotides: TGTGCCACCAGCAGAGTGTGGGGTAGAAGGAACAACAATCAGCCCCAGCATTTT. Translation gives CATSRVWGRRNNNQPQHF.

The chain is built from TRBV10-3 and TRBJ1-1; D is ambiguous. Germline assignment: CDR1 ENHRY and CDR2 SYGVKD. The length of the CDR3 is 13 residues. Trimming took off 8 bases at V and 0 bases at J, with 10 bases between the two ends. The CDR3 is CAIGNSLNTEAFF. Written as DNA, the CDR3 is TGTGCCATCGGGAATTCCCTGAACACTGAAGCTTTCTTT.